The TCR beta chain described here comes from a study of T cell changes during pregnancy in multiple sclerosis. The CDR3 is 14 residues long. Trimming stripped 0 bases from V and 4 bases from J, with 12 bases between. CDR1 GTSNPN and CDR2 SVGIG come from the germline V gene (reference sequence). The protocol was immunoSEQ multiplex PCR, while the TCRdb copy is restricted to in-frame clones and leaves out a portion. The table lists 100,000 to 130,000 clones, under 95% of them singletons, with about 0.78% in the top ten. The sequence was collected from a female donor in good health, enrolled as a control in a pregnancy study. This chain uses TRBV30 with TRBJ1-2, with D maybe TRBD1 (5 bases). The material sequenced was peripheral blood, taken in the third trimester of pregnancy. This chain's CDR3 is CAWSVLGASYGYTF. CDR3 nucleotides: TGTGCCTGGAGTGTACTTGGGGCAAGCTATGGCTACACCTTC.